This paragraph covers one T cell receptor (beta chain) sequence. The antigen remains undetermined. TCRdb processed the reads anew with MiXCR; each CDR3 protein has one entry. The sample records a few hundred thousand distinct CDR3 sequences, about 27% being singletons. CDR3 length: 15 residues. CDR1 is SGHKS and CDR2 is YYEKEE in the germline V gene (reference sequence). V dropped 1 base and J dropped 7 bases, with 18 bases sitting between them. The data stem from a study of T cell repertoires in cytomegalovirus infection. Overall study context: CMV epitopes, recently identified HLA-C-restricted and well-studied HLA-B-restricted, were used. Both a matching HLA type and CMV infection were indicated by public TCR beta signatures.

Study-wide results and caveats: Summed frequency of public TCR beta families distinguished CMV carriers with the relevant HLA. It was HLA-C-restricted CMV-specific TCR beta clonotypes that dominated the response ex vivo.

Sequencing used cultured PBMCs, obtained from culture after CMV antigen stimulation. This TCR derives from a human donor in good health (CMV status not recorded). Some clones in this sample may be carry-over from other donors' samples. The rearrangement links TRBV5-5 to TRBJ2-7, with D tentatively TRBD1 or TRBD2 (5 bases each). CDR3 sequence (DNA): TGTGCCAGCAGCTTGTCCGGGACCTCTCTTAAGGAGCAGTACTTC. It specifies CASSLSGTSLKEQYF.